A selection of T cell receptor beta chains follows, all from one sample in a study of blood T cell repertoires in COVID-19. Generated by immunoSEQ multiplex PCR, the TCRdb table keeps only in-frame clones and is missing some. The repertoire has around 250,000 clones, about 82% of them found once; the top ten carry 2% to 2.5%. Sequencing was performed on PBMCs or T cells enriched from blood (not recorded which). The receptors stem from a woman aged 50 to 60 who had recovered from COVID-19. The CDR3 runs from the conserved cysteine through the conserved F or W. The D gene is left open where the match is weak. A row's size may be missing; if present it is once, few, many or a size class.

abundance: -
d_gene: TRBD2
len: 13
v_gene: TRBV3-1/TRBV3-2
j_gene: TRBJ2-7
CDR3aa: CASSQQLAGEQYF
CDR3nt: TGTGCCAGCAGCCAACAACTAGCGGGGGAGCAGTACTTC

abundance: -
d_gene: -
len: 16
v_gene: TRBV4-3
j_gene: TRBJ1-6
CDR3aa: CASSQDSSSYNSPLHF
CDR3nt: TGCGCCAGCAGCCAAGACTCGAGCTCCTATAATTCACCCCTCCACTTT

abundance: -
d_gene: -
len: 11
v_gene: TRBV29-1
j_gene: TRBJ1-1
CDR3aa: CSVGGDTEAFF
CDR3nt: TGCAGCGTTGGGGGGGACACTGAAGCTTTCTTT

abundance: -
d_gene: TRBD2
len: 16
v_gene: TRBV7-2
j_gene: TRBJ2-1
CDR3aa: CASSLVRASGNNEQFF
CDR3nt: TGTGCCAGCAGCTTAGTCCGGGCTAGCGGAAACAATGAGCAGTTCTTC

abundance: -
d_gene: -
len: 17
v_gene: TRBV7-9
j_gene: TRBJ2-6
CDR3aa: CASSPRRQASGANVLTF
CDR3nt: TGTGCCAGCAGCCCTCGACGTCAGGCTTCTGGGGCCAACGTCCTGACTTTC

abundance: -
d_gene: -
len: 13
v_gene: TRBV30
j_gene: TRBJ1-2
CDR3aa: CAWSGQILYGYTF
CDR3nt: TGTGCCTGGAGTGGGCAGATCCTCTATGGCTACACCTTC

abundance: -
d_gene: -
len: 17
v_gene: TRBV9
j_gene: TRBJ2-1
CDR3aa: CASSVAPSSGSYNEQFF
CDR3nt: TGTGCCAGCAGCGTAGCTCCGTCTAGTGGGTCCTACAATGAGCAGTTCTTC

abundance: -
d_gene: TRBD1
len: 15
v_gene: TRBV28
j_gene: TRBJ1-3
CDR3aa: CASSPTGTGYRTIYF
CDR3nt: TGTGCCAGCAGTCCTACCGGGACAGGGTATCGTACCATATATTTT

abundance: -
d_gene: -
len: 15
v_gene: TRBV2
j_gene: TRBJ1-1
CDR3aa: CASSAPGQLGTEAFF
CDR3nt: TGTGCCAGCAGTGCCCCTGGACAATTGGGCACTGAAGCTTTCTTT

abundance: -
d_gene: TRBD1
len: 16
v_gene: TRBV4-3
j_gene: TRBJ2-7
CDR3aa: CASSHSNWDSSYEQYF
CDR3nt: TGCGCCAGCAGCCACTCGAACTGGGACAGCTCCTACGAGCAGTACTTC

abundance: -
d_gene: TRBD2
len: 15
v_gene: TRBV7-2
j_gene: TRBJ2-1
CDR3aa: CASSLAVAGDFEQFF
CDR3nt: TGTGCCAGCAGCTTAGCGGTAGCGGGAGATTTCGAGCAGTTCTTC

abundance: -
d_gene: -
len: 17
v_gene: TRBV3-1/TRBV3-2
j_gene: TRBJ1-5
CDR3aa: CASSQDHQGSGNQPQHF
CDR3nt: TGTGCCAGCAGCCAAGATCATCAGGGGTCGGGCAATCAGCCCCAGCATTTT

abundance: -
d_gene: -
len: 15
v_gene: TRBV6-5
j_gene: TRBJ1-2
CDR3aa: CASSYTGIPGYGYTF
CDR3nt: TGTGCCAGCAGTTACACAGGAATTCCCGGGTATGGCTACACCTTC

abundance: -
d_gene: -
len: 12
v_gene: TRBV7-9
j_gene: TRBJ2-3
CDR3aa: CASSLMGYTQYF
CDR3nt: TGTGCCAGCAGCTTAATGGGCTATACGCAGTATTTT

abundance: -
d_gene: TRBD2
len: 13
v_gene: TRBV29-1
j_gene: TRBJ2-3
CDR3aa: CSVVGLGDDTQYF
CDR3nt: TGCAGCGTTGTGGGACTAGGCGACGATACGCAGTATTTT

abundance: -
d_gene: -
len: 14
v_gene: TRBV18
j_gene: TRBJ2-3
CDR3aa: CASSSLEGTDTQYF
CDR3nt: TGTGCCAGCTCATCCCTGGAGGGAACAGATACGCAGTATTTT

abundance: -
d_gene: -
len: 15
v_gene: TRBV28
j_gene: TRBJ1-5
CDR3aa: CASSSPSSGYQPQHF
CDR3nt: TGTGCCAGCAGTTCGCCGAGTTCAGGTTATCAGCCCCAGCATTTT

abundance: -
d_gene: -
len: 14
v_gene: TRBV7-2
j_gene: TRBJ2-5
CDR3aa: CASSPTSFSETQYF
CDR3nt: TGTGCCAGCAGTCCCACTAGTTTTTCGGAGACCCAGTACTTC

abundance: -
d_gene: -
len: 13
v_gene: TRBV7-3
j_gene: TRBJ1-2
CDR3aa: CASSLQGGYGYTF
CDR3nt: TGTGCCAGCAGCTTACAGGGTGGCTATGGCTACACCTTC

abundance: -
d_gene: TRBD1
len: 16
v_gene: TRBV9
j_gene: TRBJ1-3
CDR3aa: CASSAGTGGRGNTIYF
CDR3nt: TGTGCCAGCAGTGCCGGGACAGGGGGAAGAGGAAACACCATATATTTT

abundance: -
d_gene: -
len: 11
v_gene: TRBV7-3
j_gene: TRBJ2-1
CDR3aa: CASSIDNEQFF
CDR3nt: TGTGCCAGCAGCATAGACAATGAGCAGTTCTTC

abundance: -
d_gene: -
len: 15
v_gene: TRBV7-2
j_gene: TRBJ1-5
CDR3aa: CASSLVSTGNQPQHF
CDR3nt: TGTGCCAGCAGCTTAGTTTCGACAGGTAATCAGCCCCAGCATTTT

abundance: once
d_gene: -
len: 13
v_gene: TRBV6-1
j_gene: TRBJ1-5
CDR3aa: CASSDSWGQPQHF
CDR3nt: TGTGCCAGCAGTGATAGTTGGGGCCAGCCCCAGCATTTT

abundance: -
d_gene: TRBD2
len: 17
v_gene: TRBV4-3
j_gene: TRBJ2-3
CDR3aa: CASSDSGRASGTDTQYF
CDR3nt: TGCGCCAGCAGCGATAGCGGGAGGGCGTCCGGTACAGATACGCAGTATTTT

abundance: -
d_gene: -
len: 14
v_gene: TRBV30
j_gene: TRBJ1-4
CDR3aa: CAWTPTGTNEKLFF
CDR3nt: TGTGCCTGGACCCCAACAGGGACTAATGAAAAACTGTTTTTT

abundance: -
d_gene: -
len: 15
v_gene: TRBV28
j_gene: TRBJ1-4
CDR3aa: CASKYPTASNEKLFF
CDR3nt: TGTGCCAGCAAATACCCGACAGCTAGTAATGAAAAACTGTTTTTT

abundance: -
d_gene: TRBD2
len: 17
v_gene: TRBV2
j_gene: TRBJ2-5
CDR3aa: CASSWLGLAGDVETQYF
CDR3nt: TGTGCCAGCAGTTGGCTGGGACTAGCGGGGGACGTGGAGACCCAGTACTTC

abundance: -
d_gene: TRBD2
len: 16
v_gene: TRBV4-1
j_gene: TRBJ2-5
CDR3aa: CASSQSSGRVQETQYF
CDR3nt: TGCGCCAGCAGCCAAAGTAGCGGGAGGGTTCAAGAGACCCAGTACTTC

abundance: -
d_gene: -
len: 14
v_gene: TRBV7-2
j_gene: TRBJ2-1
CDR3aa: CAIKDSPLSYEQFF
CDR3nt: TGTGCCATAAAGGACTCCCCTTTGTCATATGAGCAGTTCTTC